These T cell receptor beta chains were read from a single sample in a study of blood T cell repertoires in COVID-19. Generated by immunoSEQ multiplex PCR, the TCRdb table keeps only in-frame clones and is missing some. The sample has about 240,000 clones; 80% to 90% are singletons. The sample taken for sequencing was PBMCs or T cells enriched from blood (not recorded which). These receptors were obtained from a woman aged 25 to 39 who had recovered from COVID-19. Each CDR3 is given with its conserved first and last residue. A D gene is named only where the DNA matches it firmly. Not every row has a clone size; where given, it reads once, few, many or a size class.

v_call: TRBV9
d_call: NA
clone_size: NA
j_call: TRBJ1-6
cdr3_nt: TGTGCCAGCAGCGTAGAGCCAGGGTGGGATTCACCCCTCCACTTT
cdr3_aa: CASSVEPGWDSPLHF

v_call: TRBV27
d_call: TRBD2
clone_size: NA
j_call: TRBJ2-1
cdr3_nt: TGTGCCAGCAGTCCAAATAGCGGGATTAGCAATGAGCAGTTCTTC
cdr3_aa: CASSPNSGISNEQFF

v_call: TRBV5-4
d_call: NA
clone_size: NA
j_call: TRBJ2-7
cdr3_nt: TGTGCCAGCAGCCCTGGCTTAGCGAACTCCTACGAGCAGTACTTC
cdr3_aa: CASSPGLANSYEQYF

v_call: TRBV9
d_call: TRBD1
clone_size: few
j_call: TRBJ1-6
cdr3_nt: TGTGCCAGCAGCGCTACAGGGGCGCCAAATTCACCCCTCCACTTT
cdr3_aa: CASSATGAPNSPLHF

v_call: TRBV7-2
d_call: NA
clone_size: NA
j_call: TRBJ1-4
cdr3_nt: TGTGCCAGCAGCTTACAGGGAACAACTAATGAAAAACTGTTTTTT
cdr3_aa: CASSLQGTTNEKLFF

v_call: TRBV28
d_call: NA
clone_size: NA
j_call: TRBJ2-5
cdr3_nt: TGTGCCAGCAGCCCTCTGACAGGCCGACAAGAGACCCAGTACTTC
cdr3_aa: CASSPLTGRQETQYF

v_call: TRBV5-8
d_call: NA
clone_size: NA
j_call: TRBJ1-2
cdr3_nt: TGTGCCAGCAGGATGAAAAGCTATCGCTACACCTTC
cdr3_aa: CASRMKSYRYTF

v_call: TRBV11-2
d_call: NA
clone_size: NA
j_call: TRBJ1-1
cdr3_nt: TGTGCCAGCAGCTTAGATCAGGGATGGTATTCGAGCAACACTGAAGCTTTCTTT
cdr3_aa: CASSLDQGWYSSNTEAFF

v_call: TRBV11-2
d_call: TRBD2
clone_size: NA
j_call: TRBJ2-5
cdr3_nt: TGTGCCAGCAGGACCTGGGGGACTAGCGGGCGGGAGACCCAGTACTTC
cdr3_aa: CASRTWGTSGRETQYF

v_call: TRBV18
d_call: NA
clone_size: NA
j_call: TRBJ2-1
cdr3_nt: TGTGCCAGCTCACCTTCCCTCCAATGGGCCTCGGCCCTACCACCCTACAATGAGCAGTTCTTC
cdr3_aa: CASSPSLQWASALPPYNEQFF

v_call: TRBV13
d_call: TRBD1
clone_size: NA
j_call: TRBJ2-7
cdr3_nt: TGTGCCAGCACCACAACAGGGGGCACCTACGAGCAGTACTTC
cdr3_aa: CASTTTGGTYEQYF

v_call: TRBV27
d_call: TRBD1
clone_size: NA
j_call: TRBJ2-7
cdr3_nt: TGTGCCAGCAGTTGGGGACAGGGACTAACCTACGAGCAGTACTTC
cdr3_aa: CASSWGQGLTYEQYF

v_call: TRBV7-9
d_call: NA
clone_size: many
j_call: TRBJ2-2
cdr3_nt: TGTGCCAGCAGCTTAGATGCAGGAAACACCGGGGAGCTGTTTTTT
cdr3_aa: CASSLDAGNTGELFF

v_call: TRBV5-1
d_call: TRBD1
clone_size: NA
j_call: TRBJ1-1
cdr3_nt: TGCGCCAGCAGCACCTCGACAGGGTCGAACACTGAAGCTTTCTTT
cdr3_aa: CASSTSTGSNTEAFF

v_call: TRBV3-1/TRBV3-2
d_call: TRBD1
clone_size: NA
j_call: TRBJ2-1
cdr3_nt: TGTGCCAGTGAGGGGGCAAGCTACAATGAGCAGTTCTTC
cdr3_aa: CASEGASYNEQFF

v_call: TRBV28
d_call: NA
clone_size: NA
j_call: TRBJ1-4
cdr3_nt: TGTGCCAGCAGTTCGAGAATAAGTACAACTAATGAAAAACTGTTTTTT
cdr3_aa: CASSSRISTTNEKLFF

v_call: TRBV2
d_call: TRBD1
clone_size: few
j_call: TRBJ2-1
cdr3_nt: TGTGCCGCCCAGCCTGGACAGGGCGGTGAGCAGTTCTTC
cdr3_aa: CAAQPGQGGEQFF

v_call: TRBV7-8
d_call: TRBD2
clone_size: NA
j_call: TRBJ2-3
cdr3_nt: TGTGCCAGCAGCTTCCTGAGCGGGAGGGTCACAGATACGCAGTATTTT
cdr3_aa: CASSFLSGRVTDTQYF

v_call: TRBV4-1
d_call: NA
clone_size: NA
j_call: TRBJ2-7
cdr3_nt: TGCGCCAGCAGCCAAGATAGTGTTCAGGCCTTAGGCGAGCAGTACTTC
cdr3_aa: CASSQDSVQALGEQYF

v_call: TRBV3-1/TRBV3-2
d_call: NA
clone_size: NA
j_call: TRBJ1-2
cdr3_nt: TGTGCCAGCAGCCAAGGGCTAGGCTATGGCTACACCTTC
cdr3_aa: CASSQGLGYGYTF

v_call: TRBV7-2
d_call: NA
clone_size: NA
j_call: TRBJ2-7
cdr3_nt: TGTGCCAGCAGCTTAGACGTCGGCTCCTACGAGCAGTACTTC
cdr3_aa: CASSLDVGSYEQYF

v_call: TRBV4-1
d_call: NA
clone_size: NA
j_call: TRBJ2-7
cdr3_nt: TGCGCCAGCAGCATTTATTACAGGGAAACCGAGCAGTACTTC
cdr3_aa: CASSIYYRETEQYF

v_call: TRBV30
d_call: NA
clone_size: NA
j_call: TRBJ1-2
cdr3_nt: TGTGCCTGGAAGGTTGGGGGGGTCAACTATGGCTACACCTTC
cdr3_aa: CAWKVGGVNYGYTF

v_call: TRBV9
d_call: NA
clone_size: NA
j_call: TRBJ1-5
cdr3_nt: TGTGCCCCCCCCTCTTTCAATCAGCCCCAGCATTTT
cdr3_aa: CAPPSFNQPQHF

v_call: TRBV5-4
d_call: TRBD1
clone_size: NA
j_call: TRBJ2-7
cdr3_nt: TGTGCCAGCAACCAGGACAGGAACATCTACGAGCAGTACTTC
cdr3_aa: CASNQDRNIYEQYF

v_call: TRBV6-5
d_call: NA
clone_size: once
j_call: TRBJ1-2
cdr3_nt: TGTGCCAGCAGTTACTCTAACAGGGAACAAGATGGCTACACCTTC
cdr3_aa: CASSYSNREQDGYTF

v_call: TRBV4-2
d_call: NA
clone_size: NA
j_call: TRBJ1-2
cdr3_nt: TGTGCCAGCAGCCAAGTGTCGGCAGCGGGGGGCTATGGCTACACCTTC
cdr3_aa: CASSQVSAAGGYGYTF

v_call: TRBV11-3
d_call: NA
clone_size: NA
j_call: TRBJ1-1
cdr3_nt: TGTGCCAGCAGCTCGGACAGACTGCGGGTTTTCTTT
cdr3_aa: CASSSDRLRVFF

v_call: TRBV7-8
d_call: TRBD1
clone_size: NA
j_call: TRBJ1-5
cdr3_nt: TGTGCCAGCAGTCGAACAGGGGGCTACAATCAGCCCCAGCATTTT
cdr3_aa: CASSRTGGYNQPQHF